The 3 T cell receptor beta chains presented below share a single source sample, sequenced in a study of blood T cell repertoires in COVID-19. Generated by immunoSEQ multiplex PCR, the TCRdb table keeps only in-frame clones and is missing some. The repertoire includes about 240,000 clones, 75% to 90% of them detected once, and 8% to 10% sits in the top ten. Sequenced material: PBMCs or T cells enriched from blood (not recorded which). All receptors come from a man aged 40-49 years who had recovered from COVID-19.

The rearrangement joins TRBV6-5 to TRBJ1-4; D gene ambiguous. Germline CDR1 and CDR2: MNHEY and SVGAGI. Trimming stripped 5 bases from V and 10 bases from J, with 20 bases between. There are 15 residues in the CDR3. CDR3: CASSKKTYPGVKLFF. The CDR3 nucleotides are TGTGCCAGCAGTAAAAAGACTTACCCGGGAGTAAAACTGTTTTTT.

The V and J genes are TRBV10-3 and TRBJ1-1, with D perhaps TRBD1 (5 bases). The V gene lost 4 bases and the J gene lost 11 bases, with 20 bases spanning the gap. This CDR3 contains 14 residues. Germline V lookup: CDR1 ENHRY, CDR2 SYGVKD. CDR3 nucleotides: TGTGCCATCAGTGTGGACATGGTAGGATCAGTTGCTTTCTTT. Protein: CAISVDMVGSVAFF.

This sequence joins TRBV5-6 and TRBJ2-3; 7 bases line up with TRBD2. V was clipped by 1 base and J by 7 bases; unmatched bases: 12. The V gene's germline CDR1 is SGHDT and CDR2 YYEEEE. The CDR3 consists of 16 residues. The CDR3 is CASSLFPSGHVNTQYF. The CDR3 nucleotides are TGTGCCAGCAGCTTGTTTCCTAGCGGCCATGTAAATACGCAGTATTTT.